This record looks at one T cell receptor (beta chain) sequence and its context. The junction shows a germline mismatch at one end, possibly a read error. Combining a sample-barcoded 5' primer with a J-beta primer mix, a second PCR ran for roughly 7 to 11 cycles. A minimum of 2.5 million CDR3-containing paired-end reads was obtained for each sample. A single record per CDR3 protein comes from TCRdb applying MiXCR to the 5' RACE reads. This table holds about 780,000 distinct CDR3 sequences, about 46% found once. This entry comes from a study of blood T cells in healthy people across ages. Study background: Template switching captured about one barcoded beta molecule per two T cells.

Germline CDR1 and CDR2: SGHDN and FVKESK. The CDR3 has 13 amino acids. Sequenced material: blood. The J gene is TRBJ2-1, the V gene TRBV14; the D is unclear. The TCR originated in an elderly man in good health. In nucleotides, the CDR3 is TGTGCCAGCAGCCAAAACTTTGGCAATGAGCGGTTCTTC. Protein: CASSQNFGNERFF.